The 8 T cell receptor beta chains listed next were all sequenced from one sample in a study of blood T cell repertoires in COVID-19. TCRdb's copy holds only in-frame clones and misses some; the assay was immunoSEQ multiplex PCR. The data show tens of thousands of clones, approximately 89% seen once. Sequenced input: peripheral blood. The receptor source for this set is a man aged 45-60 years with acute or convalescent COVID-19.

The rearrangement joins TRBV7-8 to TRBJ2-1; 12 nucleotides match TRBD2. Unmatched junction bases numbered 8, after V lost 4 bases and J lost 7 bases. CDR1 SGHVS and CDR2 FQNEAQ come from the germline V gene. The CDR3 has 16 residues. The CDR3 loop reads CASSSRLAGDENEQFF. The CDR3 coding sequence is TGTGCCAGCAGCTCCCGACTAGCGGGAGATGAGAATGAGCAGTTCTTC.

The chain uses TRBV15 and TRBJ1-1; D possibly corresponds to TRBD1 (6 bases). This CDR3 is built from 16 residues. Trimming took off 5 bases at V and 0 bases at J, with 16 bases between the two ends. The germline V gene encodes CDR1 LNHNV and CDR2 YYDKDF (reference sequence). The CDR3 nucleotides read TGTGCCACCAGCCGTCCACCGGGACACATGAACACTGAAGCTTTCTTT. Residues: CATSRPPGHMNTEAFF.

The rearrangement joins TRBV18 to TRBJ2-3, with 9 bases fitting TRBD1. The length of the CDR3 is 17 residues. Losses at the gene ends were 2 bases for V and 3 bases for J; bases not matched to a gene: 9. Looked up from germline, CDR1 is KGHSH and CDR2 is LQKENI. For the CDR3, the DNA is TGTGCCAGCTCACCATTTCCCACAGGGGGCGGGACAGATACGCAGTATTTT. It encodes CASSPFPTGGGTDTQYF.

The V call is TRBV15, the J call TRBJ2-5; 10 bases agree with TRBD2. Germline V CDR1 and CDR2: LNHNV, YYDKDF (reference sequence). CDR3 size: 13 residues. With 5 bases clipped from V and 4 bases from J, the junction kept 1 base outside the gene matches. The CDR3 DNA follows: TGTGCCACCAGCCCTAGCGGGGGAGAGACCCAGTACTTC. Protein product: CATSPSGGETQYF.

The chain has TRBV19 and TRBJ2-2; 7 bases map to TRBD1. Germline CDR1 and CDR2: LNHDA and SQIVND (reference sequence). J was trimmed by 5 bases and V by 1 base; bases with no gene match: 4. CDR3 length equals 15 residues. CDR3 sequence (DNA): TGTGCCAGTAGTATAGTAGGCAGGGGGACCGGGGAGCTGTTTTTT. This encodes CASSIVGRGTGELFF.

The chain links TRBV7-9 to TRBJ1-1; TRBD1 matches 7 bases. This CDR3 has 18 amino acids. Trimming at V came to 4 bases and at J to 3 bases, leaving 17 bases not matched to a gene. Germline loops: CDR1 SEHNR, CDR2 FQNEAQ (reference sequence). The CDR3 reads CASSSSDSAPGGDTEAFF. Here the CDR3 DNA reads TGTGCCAGCAGCTCAAGCGACTCCGCTCCAGGGGGAGACACTGAAGCTTTCTTT.

This clone showed up just once. The V and J genes are TRBV28 and TRBJ2-3, with TRBD2 matching 7 bases. Germline values: CDR1 MDHEN, CDR2 SYDVKM. Trimming removed 9 bases from V and 0 bases from J; junction bases left unmatched: 6. This CDR3 is built from 14 residues. CDR3 coding DNA: TGTGCCAGTAAACTAGCGCTAAGCACAGATACGCAGTATTTT. It is translated as CASKLALSTDTQYF.

The V call is TRBV5-1, the J call TRBJ1-1; D possibly corresponds to TRBD1 (5 bases). There are 12 residues in the CDR3. V was clipped by 0 bases and J by 11 bases, with 11 bases between them. CDR1 and CDR2 (germline): SGHRS, YFSETQ. CDR3 region: CASSLAGGLAFF. Written as DNA, the CDR3 is TGCGCCAGCAGCTTGGCCGGGGGGTTGGCTTTCTTT.